A single sample gave rise to the 23 T cell receptor beta chains below, sequenced in a study of blood T cell repertoires in COVID-19. Sequencing was performed with immunoSEQ multiplex PCR; in TCRdb, only in-frame clones are kept and a portion is missing. The table lists roughly 330,000 clones, over 75% of them singletons. The sequencing sample was made of PBMCs or T cells enriched from blood (not recorded which). The receptor set was obtained from a woman aged 18-29 years who had recovered from COVID-19.

The CDR3, as DNA: TGCGCCAGCAGGGACGATTCCCGGACAGGGGGCGAGAATGAGCAGTTCTTC. Translated: CASRDDSRTGGENEQFF. The genes are TRBV10-1 and TRBJ2-1; 11 nucleotides line up with TRBD1. This CDR3 comprises 17 residues. After removal of 6 bases from V and 7 bases from J, the junction contained 14 bases not matched to a gene. Germline V CDR1 and CDR2: WNHNN, SYGVQD (reference sequence).

The chain employs TRBV6-1 and TRBJ1-1, with 7 nucleotides matching TRBD1. CDR3 length equals 16 residues. Germline CDR1 is MNHNS and CDR2 is SASEGT. J gave up 0 bases and V 2 bases, and 6 bases lay outside the gene matches. DNA of the CDR3: TGTGCCAGCAGTGAAAACAGGGGTGTAATGAACACTGAAGCTTTCTTT. This sequence encodes CASSENRGVMNTEAFF.

The rearrangement uses TRBV5-1 and TRBJ1-2; possible D gene TRBD1, 6 bases. The CDR3 contains 16 residues. Germline CDR1 is SGHRS and CDR2 is YFSETQ. The V end lost 4 bases, the J end lost 4 bases, and 20 bases lay between the germline ends. CDR3 amino acids: CASSQEGGGSSYGYTF. CDR3 bases: TGCGCCAGCAGCCAGGAGGGCGGGGGCTCTAGCTATGGCTACACCTTC.

This rearrangement joins TRBV10-3 to TRBJ1-2, with D tentatively TRBD1 (6 bases). The CDR3 consists of 15 residues. The germline V gene encodes CDR1 ENHRY and CDR2 SYGVKD. Deletions cut 5 bases from V and 4 bases from J, with 17 bases between. CDR3 bases: TGTGCCATCAGTCAGGGAGGGGGGGCGAGCTATGGCTACACCTTC. It yields the protein CAISQGGGASYGYTF.

This chain uses TRBV30 with TRBJ1-5, with 12 bases that match TRBD1. This CDR3 spans 14 amino acids. Germline trimming cut 2 bases from V and 6 bases from J; bases unmatched to any gene: 2. Germline CDR1 reads GTSNPN; CDR2 reads SVGIG (reference sequence). The DNA for the CDR3 is TGTGCCTGGAGTAGGGACAGGGGGCTTCAGCCCCAGCATTTT. Its protein product is CAWSRDRGLQPQHF.

The chain employs TRBV2 and TRBJ1-6; D is unresolved. V was cut by 4 bases and J by 10 bases, with 11 bases left in between. Germline V lookup: CDR1 SNHLY, CDR2 FYNNEI. There are 13 residues in the CDR3. The CDR3 DNA reads TGTGCCAGCAGTGCGGGAGCCGGATCACCCCTCCACTTT. Translating it yields CASSAGAGSPLHF.

CDR3 coding DNA: TGTGCCAGCAGCTTGTCGGTTGAATCCTACAATGAGCAGTTCTTC. It codes for CASSLSVESYNEQFF. The genes are TRBV7-3 and TRBJ2-1; D not certain. V lost 3 bases, J lost 1 base, and 10 bases lay in between. The germline gives CDR1 SGHTA, CDR2 FQGTGA. This CDR3 has 15 amino acids.

DNA of the CDR3: TGCGCCAGCAGCCAAGATAGTGGGCAGATTTATGGCTACACCTTC. Translating gives CASSQDSGQIYGYTF. The chain uses TRBV4-1 and TRBJ1-2; D unclear. V was pared by 0 bases and J by 5 bases, with 13 bases between. CDR1 is MGHRA and CDR2 is YSYEKL in the germline V gene. The CDR3 runs 15 residues.

The chain has TRBV24-1 and TRBJ2-1; 15 bases align to TRBD2. J was trimmed by 8 bases and V by 1 base; bases with no gene match: 5. The CDR3 covers 17 residues. The germline V gene has CDR1 KGHDR and CDR2 SFDVKD. The CDR3 loop reads CATSDFRTSGRAHEQFF. CDR3 sequence (DNA): TGTGCCACCAGTGATTTCCGGACTAGCGGGAGGGCCCATGAGCAGTTCTTC.

The V and J genes are TRBV5-1 and TRBJ2-7, with a possible D match to TRBD2 (6 bases). The CDR3 runs to 14 residues. CDR1 and CDR2 from the germline V gene are SGHRS and YFSETQ. Trimming pared 3 bases from V and 6 bases from J, leaving 16 bases between. CDR3 amino acids: CASSWGDSGSEQYF. The CDR3 DNA reads TGCGCCAGCAGCTGGGGGGACTCGGGGAGCGAGCAGTACTTC. Complete variable domain (other parts from reference TRBV5-1 and TRBJ2-7): KAGVTQTPRYLIKTRGQQVTLSCSPISGHRSVSWYQQTPGQGLQFLFEYFSETQRNKGNFPGRFSGRQFSNSRSEMNVSTLELGDSALYLCASSWGDSGSEQYFGPGTRLTVT.

The chain employs TRBV19 and TRBJ1-6; TRBD1 matches at 9 bases. The CDR3 length is 17 residues. Germline V gene data show CDR1 as LNHDA and CDR2 as SQIVND (reference sequence). Unmatched junction bases numbered 5, after V lost 5 bases and J lost 0 bases. The CDR3 DNA reads TGTGCCAGTAGTCCGCGACAGGGGGTCTCCTATAATTCACCCCTCCACTTT. Encoded protein: CASSPRQGVSYNSPLHF.

The genes are TRBV24-1 and TRBJ2-5; the D gene is possibly TRBD2 (6 bases). Deletions cut 4 bases from V and 1 base from J, with 12 bases between. Germline CDR1 and CDR2: KGHDR and SFDVKD. The CDR3 runs 15 residues. The CDR3 nucleotides are TGTGCCACCAGTGAAAGTGCGGGGCCCCAAGAGACCCAGTACTTC. This gives the protein CATSESAGPQETQYF.

The gene calls are TRBV4-2 and TRBJ1-5; maybe TRBD1 (5 bases). CDR1 is LGHNA and CDR2 is YNFKEQ in the germline V gene. V lost 4 bases and J 5 bases, leaving 15 bases between the germline ends. CDR3 length: 15 amino acids. CDR3 nucleotides: TGTGCCAGCAGCCTTAGGAGGGGTCCCGATCAGCCCCAGCATTTT. This translates into CASSLRRGPDQPQHF.

The chain uses TRBV9 and TRBJ2-3; 8 positions agree with TRBD2. This CDR3 has 14 residues. CDR1 is SGDLS and CDR2 is YYNGEE in the germline V gene. The V and J ends lost 4 bases and 6 bases, in that order; junction bases with no gene match: 7. CDR3 sequence (DNA): TGTGCCAGCAGCTCTAGCGGGTCCGTGGATACGCAGTATTTT. Protein product: CASSSSGSVDTQYF.

This chain joins TRBV2 and TRBJ2-1, with 7 bases lining up with TRBD2. CDR3 length: 15 residues. Germline assignment: CDR1 SNHLY and CDR2 FYNNEI. Germline trimming cut 3 bases from V and 5 bases from J; bases unmatched to any gene: 7. The CDR3 DNA sequence: TGTGCCAGCAGTGAGGAGCGGGGATATAACAATGAGCAGTTCTTC. Protein: CASSEERGYNNEQFF.

This chain uses TRBV27 with TRBJ2-1; 9 nucleotides agree with TRBD2. This CDR3 spans 15 amino acids. V was pared by 4 bases and J by 7 bases, with 8 bases of the junction left unmatched. Germline-derived CDR1 and CDR2 are MNHEY and SMNVEV (reference sequence). CDR3 bases: TGTGCCAGCAGTTCCGCGGGAGGGGGGTTGAATGAGCAGTTCTTC. This encodes CASSSAGGGLNEQFF.

V is TRBV7-9 and J is TRBJ1-1; a possible D gene is TRBD1 (6 bases). Germline lookup yields CDR1 SEHNR and CDR2 FQNEAQ (reference sequence). Trimming took off 1 base at V and 8 bases at J, with 14 bases between the two ends. The CDR3 is 14 residues long. The CDR3 spells CASSLGETGLEAFF. The CDR3 region has the DNA TGTGCCAGCAGCTTAGGCGAAACAGGGCTCGAAGCTTTCTTT. The complete variable domain, with remaining parts taken from reference TRBV7-9 and TRBJ1-1, reads DTGVSQNPRHKITKRGQNVTFRCDPISEHNRLYWYRQTLGQGPEFLTYFQNEAQLEKSRLLSDRFSAERPKGSFSTLEIQRTEQGDSAMYLCASSLGETGLEAFFGQGTRLTVV.

The chain couples TRBV18 to TRBJ1-1; 8 nucleotides line up with TRBD1. This CDR3 has 13 amino acids. The V and J ends lost 6 bases and 4 bases, in that order; junction bases with no gene match: 4. The germline CDR1 and CDR2 sequences are KGHSH and LQKENI. The CDR3, as DNA: TGTGCCAGCTCCTTTGACAGGGGCACTGAAGCTTTCTTT. Its protein is CASSFDRGTEAFF. Complete variable domain (other parts from reference TRBV18 and TRBJ1-1): NAGVMQNPRHLVRRRGQEARLRCSPMKGHSHVYWYRQLPEEGLKFMVYLQKENIIDESGMPKERFSAEFPKEGPSILRIQQVVRGDSAAYFCASSFDRGTEAFFGQGTRLTVV.

V usage is TRBV21-1 and J usage is TRBJ1-6; no DNA check was done on the table's D call, TRBD1. TRBV21-1 is given as a pseudogene. The CDR3 is made up of 17 amino acids. CDR3: CASNEGDRGPYNSPLHF. The CDR3 nucleotides read TGTGCCAGCAACGAAGGGGACAGGGGCCCCTATAATTCACCCCTCCACTTT.

V gene TRBV24-1 combines with J gene TRBJ2-5; D uncertain. CDR1 KGHDR and CDR2 SFDVKD come from the germline V gene. V was pared by 4 bases and J by 2 bases, with 13 bases between. The CDR3 is 15 amino acids. CDR3 nucleotides: TGTGCCACCAGTGAGCCTCTGGGCAGTCAAGAGACCCAGTACTTC. Translated: CATSEPLGSQETQYF.

The chain combines TRBV19 with TRBJ1-5, with a possible D match to TRBD1 (5 bases). Looked up from germline, CDR1 is LNHDA and CDR2 is SQIVND (reference sequence). Deletions cut 3 bases from V and 0 bases from J, with 21 bases between. The CDR3 extends over 19 amino acids. The DNA of the CDR3 is TGTGCCAGTAGTATGGCCATGGAGCCAGGGAGGTATAGCAATCAGCCCCAGCATTTT. Its protein product is CASSMAMEPGRYSNQPQHF.

The V call is TRBV4-1, the J call TRBJ1-5; 11 bases are shared with TRBD1. The ends lost 2 bases at V and 3 bases at J; junction bases unmatched: 18. The germline V gene encodes CDR1 MGHRA and CDR2 YSYEKL. CDR3 length: 21 residues. CDR3 coding DNA: TGCGCCAGCAGCCAATCTATCAACCGGGACAGGGGGTTGTTTGTCAATCAGCCCCAGCATTTT. Translation gives CASSQSINRDRGLFVNQPQHF.

Points on this clone: An end of the junction differs from the germline gene, which may be a read error. The V call is TRBV2, the J call TRBJ1-1; no clear D gene. Looked up from germline, CDR1 is SNHLY and CDR2 is FYNNEI. The CDR3 loop spans 12 amino acids. The CDR3 region has the DNA TGTGCCAGCACCCTACGAGGAGCTTCTAACGACTTT. This gives the protein CASTLRGASNDF.